The rows below give T cell receptor beta chains drawn from one sample of a study of cytomegalovirus exposure and HLA in healthy donors. Method: immunoSEQ multiplex PCR; TCRdb's copy keeps in-frame clones and lacks some. The sample has just over 20,000 clones, under 98% seen once. The sequencing input was PBMCs. The receptors were sampled from a man aged 25 to 45 in good health and CMV-seropositive. Each CDR3 is given with its conserved first and last residue. D genes are given only for firm matches.

V gene: TRBV27; J gene: TRBJ2-2; D gene: TRBD2; CDR3 DNA: TGTGCCAGCAGTCCCTTGATGGGAGGGGCGAACACCGGGGAGCTGTTTTTT; CDR3 protein: CASSPLMGGANTGELFF
V gene: TRBV5-1; J gene: TRBJ2-6; D gene: .; CDR3 DNA: TGCGCCAGCAAGGGTCGTGGGGGGTTCGACGTCCTGACTTTC; CDR3 protein: CASKGRGGFDVLTF
V gene: TRBV5-1; J gene: TRBJ1-1; D gene: TRBD1; CDR3 DNA: TGCGCCAGCAGCCTCGGACAGGTTTCTATGAACACTGAAGCTTTCTTT; CDR3 protein: CASSLGQVSMNTEAFF
V gene: TRBV5-1; J gene: TRBJ2-2; D gene: TRBD1; CDR3 DNA: TGCGCCAGCAGCTTGGTTTCAGGGGGCGAATCCGGGGAGCTGTTTTTT; CDR3 protein: CASSLVSGGESGELFF
V gene: TRBV15; J gene: TRBJ2-1; D gene: .; CDR3 DNA: TGTGCCACCAGCGACGAGGGCAATGAGCAGTTCTTC; CDR3 protein: CATSDEGNEQFF
V gene: TRBV19; J gene: TRBJ1-2; D gene: TRBD1; CDR3 DNA: TGTGCCAGTAGCGTATCAGGGGGATGGATCTATGGCTACACCTTC; CDR3 protein: CASSVSGGWIYGYTF
V gene: TRBV10-2; J gene: TRBJ1-1; D gene: .; CDR3 DNA: TGCGCCAGCGTGGTGGGAGGGAACACTGAAGCTTTCTTT; CDR3 protein: CASVVGGNTEAFF
V gene: TRBV9; J gene: TRBJ1-1; D gene: .; CDR3 DNA: TGTGCCAGCAGCGTAGTAAGCACAGGCCCTGAAGCTTTCTTT; CDR3 protein: CASSVVSTGPEAFF
V gene: TRBV28; J gene: TRBJ2-7; D gene: .; CDR3 DNA: TGTGCCAGCAGTTTATTAGGAGGGGACCTCTACGAGCAGTACTTC; CDR3 protein: CASSLLGGDLYEQYF
V gene: TRBV28; J gene: TRBJ2-7; D gene: .; CDR3 DNA: TGTGCCAGCAGTTTATGGGTCGGGGTGTCCAGCCCTAGCGAGCAGTACTTC; CDR3 protein: CASSLWVGVSSPSEQYF